A selection of T cell receptor beta chains follows, all from one sample in a study of sequential checkpoint blockade in melanoma. Repertoires were generated with immunoSEQ multiplex PCR, while TCRdb's copy carries only in-frame clones and drops some. The repertoire holds some 9,400 clones, about 63% seen once, with around 43% in the top ten. Sequencing used CD8+ T cells sorted from blood (inferred from file names), obtained from a patient given nivolumab and ipilimumab in sequence. These receptors were taken from a human donor with melanoma. Both conserved end residues are part of each CDR3. D genes are given only for firm matches. Clone size, where shown, is once, few, many, or a class for clones that have expanded.

CDR3 | DNA | length | J | V | D | size
CASSLDRDPQPQHF | TGTGCCAGCAGCCTCGACAGGGACCCTCAGCCCCAGCATTTT | 14 | TRBJ1-5 | TRBV7-2 | TRBD1 | .
CASSYSMTGRGNTIYF | TGTGCCAGCAGTTACTCGATGACAGGGCGGGGAAACACCATATATTTT | 16 | TRBJ1-3 | TRBV6-5 | TRBD1 | .
CASSYQTGGTGELFF | TGTGCCAGCAGTTACCAGACAGGGGGTACCGGGGAGCTGTTTTTT | 15 | TRBJ2-2 | TRBV6-5 | TRBD1 | .
CASSPGLAGTSYEQYF | TGTGCCAGCAGTCCCGGACTAGCGGGGACATCCTACGAGCAGTACTTC | 16 | TRBJ2-7 | TRBV28 | TRBD2 | few
CASSPPTVGASRYGYTF | TGTGCCAGCTCACCACCGACCGTGGGCGCCTCGCGCTATGGCTACACCTTC | 17 | TRBJ1-2 | TRBV18 | . | .
CASSQERTGQETQYF | TGCGCCAGCAGCCAAGAAAGGACAGGCCAAGAGACCCAGTACTTC | 15 | TRBJ2-5 | TRBV4-3 | TRBD1 | .
CASSLGLGVNEQFF | TGCGCCAGCAGCTTAGGACTAGGGGTGAATGAGCAGTTCTTC | 14 | TRBJ2-1 | TRBV5-1 | TRBD2 | .
CASSGGQGTDYEQYF | TGCGCCAGCAGCGGGGGACAGGGGACTGACTACGAGCAGTACTTC | 15 | TRBJ2-7 | TRBV5-1 | TRBD1 | .
CASRPPSSYEQYF | TGTGCCAGCAGACCTCCGAGCTCCTACGAGCAGTACTTC | 13 | TRBJ2-7 | TRBV7-9 | . | .
CASSPGQGAWGYTF | TGCGCCAGCAGCCCGGGACAGGGGGCCTGGGGCTACACCTTC | 14 | TRBJ1-2 | TRBV4-3 | TRBD1 | few
CASSPGTRGGIEQYF | TGTGCCAGCAGCCCCGGGACTAGAGGGGGAATCGAGCAGTACTTC | 15 | TRBJ2-7 | TRBV7-3 | TRBD2 | few
CASSLVGTGAPNTEAFF | TGTGCCAGCAGCTTAGTTGGGACAGGGGCCCCCAACACTGAAGCTTTCTTT | 17 | TRBJ1-1 | TRBV7-9 | TRBD1 | .
CASSQDGGTGTYEQYF | TGCGCCAGCAGCCAAGATGGGGGGACAGGTACCTACGAGCAGTACTTC | 16 | TRBJ2-7 | TRBV4-1 | TRBD1 | few
CASSPATGFLQPQHF | TGTGCCAGCAGTCCGGCGACAGGGTTTCTTCAGCCCCAGCATTTT | 15 | TRBJ1-5 | TRBV7-9 | TRBD1 | .
CASSSVDRGKNIQYF | TGTGCCAGCAGCTCCGTGGACAGGGGCAAAAACATTCAGTACTTC | 15 | TRBJ2-4 | TRBV5-6 | TRBD1 | .
CAWSLDTEAFF | TGTGCCTGGAGTCTCGACACTGAAGCTTTCTTT | 11 | TRBJ1-1 | TRBV30 | . | .
CSVEVRDNEQFF | TGCAGCGTTGAAGTGAGAGACAATGAGCAGTTCTTC | 12 | TRBJ2-1 | TRBV29-1 | . | .
CASSQVVRDHEQFF | TGCGCCAGCAGCCAAGTGGTCAGGGATCATGAGCAGTTCTTC | 14 | TRBJ2-1 | TRBV4-1 | . | .
CASSLRGVMDTQYF | TGTGCCAGCAGCCTCAGGGGTGTCATGGATACGCAGTATTTT | 14 | TRBJ2-3 | TRBV13 | . | .
CASSLVTGGGAFF | TGTGCCAGCAGCTTAGTCACGGGGGGCGGCGCTTTCTTT | 13 | TRBJ1-1 | TRBV7-2 | . | .
CASSSGDFSYEQYF | TGTGCCAGCAGCTCGGGGGACTTCTCCTACGAGCAGTACTTC | 14 | TRBJ2-7 | TRBV4-2 | . | .
CASSQDDGTGYTGELFF | TGCGCCAGCAGCCAAGACGACGGGACAGGGTACACCGGGGAGCTGTTTTTT | 17 | TRBJ2-2 | TRBV4-1 | TRBD1 | .
CASSPQTSGYYEQYF | TGTGCCAGCAGTCCCCAGACTAGCGGGTACTACGAGCAGTACTTC | 15 | TRBJ2-7 | TRBV27 | TRBD2 | .
CASSSGGNQPQHF | TGTGCCAGCAGCAGCGGGGGGAATCAGCCCCAGCATTTT | 13 | TRBJ1-5 | TRBV7-2 | . | .
CASSQGTEHSNQPQHF | TGCGCCAGCAGCCAAGGGACAGAGCATAGCAATCAGCCCCAGCATTTT | 16 | TRBJ1-5 | TRBV7-3 | TRBD1 | few
CASSLSGTGWNEKLFF | TGTGCCAGCAGCTTGTCCGGGACAGGGTGGAATGAAAAACTGTTTTTT | 16 | TRBJ1-4 | TRBV7-9 | TRBD1 | .
CASGHAPGQGYEQYF | TGTGCCAGCGGCCACGCCCCAGGACAGGGGTACGAGCAGTACTTC | 15 | TRBJ2-7 | TRBV6-6 | TRBD1 | .
CASSLGRVNSPLHF | TGTGCCAGCAGCTTAGGCAGGGTAAACTCACCCCTCCACTTT | 14 | TRBJ1-6 | TRBV7-8 | . | .
CASSFSGGAANEQFF | TGTGCCAGCAGCTTTAGCGGGGGGGCCGCCAATGAGCAGTTCTTC | 15 | TRBJ2-1 | TRBV6-5 | TRBD2 | .
CASGPYPGGSSYNEQFF | TGTGCTAGTGGCCCTTATCCAGGGGGGAGCTCCTACAATGAGCAGTTCTTC | 17 | TRBJ2-1 | TRBV12-5 | . | few
CASSLYRGTGLQPQHF | TGTGCCAGCAGCTTATATCGAGGGACAGGGCTACAGCCCCAGCATTTT | 16 | TRBJ1-5 | TRBV7-8 | TRBD1 | .
CASSQDLGGNEQFF | TGCGCCAGCAGCCAAGACTTGGGGGGCAATGAGCAGTTCTTC | 14 | TRBJ2-1 | TRBV4-3 | . | .
CASSLVSLPSGANVLTF | TGTGCCAGCAGCTTGGTATCACTGCCCTCTGGGGCCAACGTCCTGACTTTC | 17 | TRBJ2-6 | TRBV5-6 | . | .
CASSDSFAGKGMNTEAFF | TGTGCCAGCAGTGATAGTTTCGCAGGGAAGGGCATGAACACTGAAGCTTTCTTT | 18 | TRBJ1-1 | TRBV2 | . | once
CASSRQGVETDTQYF | TGTGCCAGCAGTAGACAGGGGGTGGAAACAGATACGCAGTATTTT | 15 | TRBJ2-3 | TRBV27 | TRBD1 | .
CASSLDVEQETQYF | TGTGCCAGCAGCTTAGATGTGGAGCAAGAGACCCAGTACTTC | 14 | TRBJ2-5 | TRBV7-9 | . | once
CASSGQGYSYEQYF | TGTGCCAGCAGTGGCCAGGGTTATTCCTACGAGCAGTACTTC | 14 | TRBJ2-7 | TRBV6-1 | . | .
CASRPQGAGEKLFF | TGTGCCAGCAGGCCCCAGGGGGCCGGGGAAAAACTGTTTTTT | 14 | TRBJ1-4 | TRBV28 | TRBD1 | .
CSVTGKALEQYF | TGCAGCGTTACAGGGAAGGCTCTCGAGCAGTACTTC | 12 | TRBJ2-7 | TRBV29-1 | . | .
CASTDRVNTEAFF | TGCGCCAGCACGGACAGGGTGAACACTGAAGCTTTCTTT | 13 | TRBJ1-1 | TRBV4-3 | TRBD1 | .
CASSNGGAGANVLTF | TGTGCCAGCAGTAACGGAGGGGCTGGGGCCAACGTCCTGACTTTC | 15 | TRBJ2-6 | TRBV6-5 | . | .
CASSPTGTGVGYGYTF | TGTGCCAGCAGTCCCACAGGGACAGGGGTGGGGTATGGCTACACCTTC | 16 | TRBJ1-2 | TRBV27 | TRBD1 | few
CASSPVAGGLNEQFF | TGCGCCAGCAGCCCTGTAGCGGGGGGCCTCAATGAGCAGTTCTTC | 15 | TRBJ2-1 | TRBV4-3 | TRBD2 | once
CASSFTGTGGSGYTF | TGCGCCAGCAGCTTTACCGGGACAGGGGGGAGTGGCTACACCTTC | 15 | TRBJ1-2 | TRBV5-1 | TRBD1 | .